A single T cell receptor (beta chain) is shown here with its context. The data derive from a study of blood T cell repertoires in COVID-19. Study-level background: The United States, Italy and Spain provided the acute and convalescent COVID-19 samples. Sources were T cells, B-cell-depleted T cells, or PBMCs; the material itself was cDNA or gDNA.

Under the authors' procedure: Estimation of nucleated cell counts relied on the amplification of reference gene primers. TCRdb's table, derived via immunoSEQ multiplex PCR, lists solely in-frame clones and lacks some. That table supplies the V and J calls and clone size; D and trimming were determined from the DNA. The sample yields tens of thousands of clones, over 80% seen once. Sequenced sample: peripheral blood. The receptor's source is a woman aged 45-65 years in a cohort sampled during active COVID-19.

The CDR3 here is CASSLRSGLEGNNEQFF. In DNA form, the CDR3 reads TGTGCCAGCAGCTTAAGGTCAGGACTAGAGGGGAACAATGAGCAGTTCTTC. The V call is TRBV7-3, the J call TRBJ2-1, with 7 bases fitting TRBD2. V lost 1 base to trimming and J lost 5 bases; unmatched junction nucleotides: 11. The CDR3 runs to 17 residues. The germline V gene has CDR1 SGHTA and CDR2 FQGTGA.